These 18 T cell receptor beta chains share one sample of origin, sequenced in a study of spatial heterogeneity in lung cancer. The time point was: sample taken at primary tumor resection. No cells were sorted before sequencing. The whole RNA sequenced was extracted from tumor, nontumor lung or frozen PBMC. TCRdb recomputed calls from the 5' RACE reads with MiXCR, one row per CDR3 protein. The data contain some 100,000 distinct CDR3 sequences, 9.5% to 15% of them singletons. Here the sequenced sample was PBMCs, taken at surgery. These receptors were obtained from a male donor with early-stage non-small cell lung cancer.

This clonotype showed up just a few times. The chain recombines TRBV29-1 with TRBJ1-1; D possibly corresponds to TRBD1 (6 bases). The CDR3 extends over 12 amino acids. V was trimmed by 7 bases and J by 1 base, leaving 10 bases between them. Germline V lookup: CDR1 SQVTM, CDR2 ANQGSEA. For the CDR3, the DNA is TGCAGCGCCGGGGACAAGAACACTGAAGCTTTCTTT. Its translation is CSAGDKNTEAFF.

This chain joins TRBV5-5 and TRBJ1-1, with D maybe TRBD1 (5 bases). Germline lookup yields CDR1 SGHKS and CDR2 YYEKEE (reference sequence). V gave up 0 bases and J gave up 1 base, with 10 bases separating them. This CDR3 comprises 15 residues. CDR3 sequence: CASSLVGVWNTEAFF. The CDR3 DNA reads as TGTGCCAGCAGCTTGGTGGGGGTCTGGAACACTGAAGCTTTCTTT.

This clonotype was counted between two and nine times. The chain combines TRBV29-1 with TRBJ2-3, with D possibly being TRBD2 (5 bases). Germline lookup yields CDR1 SQVTM and CDR2 ANQGSEA. The CDR3 runs to 13 residues. The ends were cut back, 6 bases at V and 0 bases at J, with 10 bases in the middle. The CDR3 reads CSVTSPSTDTQYF. The CDR3 nucleotides are TGCAGCGTCACTAGTCCTAGCACAGATACGCAGTATTTT.

The chain is built from TRBV29-1 and TRBJ2-3, with D possibly matching TRBD1 (5 bases). V was trimmed by 4 bases and J by 2 bases, leaving 19 bases between them. This CDR3 has 16 residues. CDR1 and CDR2 from the germline V gene are SQVTM and ANQGSEA. The CDR3 here is CSVVGAYGANTDTQYF. For the CDR3, the DNA is TGCAGCGTTGTTGGGGCCTATGGAGCCAACACAGATACGCAGTATTTT.

With regard to this clonotype: One junction end disagrees with the germline gene, perhaps due to a read error. V and J are TRBV7-7 and TRBJ2-7; 7 bases are shared with TRBD1. Per the germline V gene, CDR1 is SSHAT and CDR2 is FNYEAQ (reference sequence). The CDR3 sequence is 14 residues long. DNA for the CDR3: TGTGCTAGCAGCTTAGGACAGGACTCCTACGAGCAGTACTTC. This codes for CASSLGQDSYEQYF. The full variable domain, completed using reference TRBV7-7 and TRBJ2-7, is GAGVSQSPRYKVTKRGQDVTLRCDPISSHATLYWYQQALGQGPEFLTYFNYEAQPDKSGLPSDRFSAERPEGSISTLTIQRTEQRDSAMYRCASSLGQDSYEQYFGPGTRLTVT.

This clonotype appeared a few times. The chain links TRBV12-3 or TRBV12-4 to TRBJ1-1; TRBD1 is a possible D gene (6 bases). V was trimmed by 5 bases and J by 1 base, leaving 11 bases between them. This CDR3 has 14 amino acids. CDR3 nucleotide sequence: TGTGCCAGCAGTAGGGGGGCGTGGAACACTGAAGCTTTCTTT. Its translation is CASSRGAWNTEAFF.

V and J are TRBV6-5 and TRBJ1-3; unclear D gene. Deletions cut 6 bases from V and 0 bases from J, with 12 bases between. The CDR3 totals 15 residues. The germline gives CDR1 MNHEY, CDR2 SVGAGI. This chain's CDR3 is CASSLDYSSGNTIYF. The DNA for the CDR3 is TGTGCCAGCAGCCTGGATTACTCCTCTGGAAACACCATATATTTT.

This clonotype was recorded at least ten times. The chain employs TRBV20-1 and TRBJ1-1, with D tentatively TRBD1 (6 bases). Per germline, CDR1 DFQATT and CDR2 SNEGSKA (reference sequence). This CDR3 has 15 amino acids. The V and J ends lost 5 bases and 3 bases respectively, with 19 bases between them. The DNA for the CDR3 is TGCAGTGCTGGGAGACAGGATGGGAAGGACACTGAAGCTTTCTTT. Its translation: CSAGRQDGKDTEAFF.

This clonotype was detected a few times. V gene TRBV5-1 combines with J gene TRBJ2-3, with TRBD2 identical over 11 bases. V was pared by 0 bases and J by 4 bases, with 7 bases of the junction left unmatched. CDR1 is SGHRS, CDR2 YFSETQ, per germline. CDR3 length: 17 amino acids. The CDR3 nucleotides are TGCGCCAGCAGCTTGGCTTTTAGCGGGGGGGCCGCAGATACGCAGTATTTT. As protein: CASSLAFSGGAADTQYF.

This clonotype came up a few times. The chain employs TRBV7-9 and TRBJ2-3, with no clear D. The CDR3 length is 12 residues. CDR1 SEHNR and CDR2 FQNEAQ come from the germline V gene (reference sequence). Trimming cost V 5 bases and J 6 bases, with 9 bases left between them. The CDR3 DNA is TGTGCCAGCAGCAATAACCGGGATACGCAGTATTTT. Translation: CASSNNRDTQYF.

The chain couples TRBV6-1 to TRBJ1-5; D not certain. The CDR3 contains 13 residues. V shed 6 bases and J shed 1 base, with 7 bases lying between them. Germline CDR1 is MNHNS and CDR2 is SASEGT. For the CDR3, the DNA is TGTGCCAGCAGACGGGGAAGCAATCAGCCCCAGCATTTT. Translating it yields CASRRGSNQPQHF.

This clonotype was detected ten times or more. The genes are TRBV20-1 and TRBJ1-5; D is uncertain. The CDR3 sequence is 16 residues long. V dropped 3 bases and J dropped 2 bases, with 17 bases sitting between them. Germline V gene lookup returns CDR1 DFQATT and CDR2 SNEGSKA (reference sequence). The CDR3 loop is CSASSVGFGRNQPQHF. DNA of the CDR3: TGCAGTGCTAGCTCGGTAGGCTTCGGGCGCAATCAGCCCCAGCATTTT.

This clonotype was seen at least ten times. The chain combines TRBV29-1 with TRBJ1-5, with unresolved D. Germline V gene sequence: CDR1 SQVTM, CDR2 ANQGSEA. V lost 4 bases to trimming and J lost 0 bases, with 7 bases between them. The CDR3 extends over 13 amino acids. CDR3: CSVARDSNQPQHF. The CDR3 DNA follows: TGCAGCGTTGCACGAGATAGCAATCAGCCCCAGCATTTT. Full variable domain (missing parts from reference TRBV29-1 and TRBJ1-5): SAVISQKPSRDICQRGTSLTIQCQVDSQVTMMFWYRQQPGQSLTLIATANQGSEATYESGFVIDKFPISRPNLTFSTLTVSNMSPEDSSIYLCSVARDSNQPQHFGDGTRLSIL.

The chain couples TRBV2 to TRBJ1-6; 7 nucleotides line up with TRBD1. This CDR3 is 12 amino acids long. V trimming: 8 bases; J trimming: 14 bases; junction bases outside the gene matches: 9. The germline CDR1 and CDR2 sequences are SNHLY and FYNNEI. Here the CDR3 reads CASQGQASSLHF. The CDR3, as DNA: TGTGCCAGCCAAGGACAGGCCTCTTCCCTCCACTTT.

This clonotype occurred a few times. V and J are TRBV5-1 and TRBJ2-1; 9 nucleotides align to TRBD2. This CDR3 has 16 amino acids. The germline V gene has CDR1 SGHRS and CDR2 YFSETQ. Germline trimming cut 2 bases from V and 8 bases from J; bases unmatched to any gene: 11. The CDR3 DNA reads TGCGCCAGCAGCTTCGAGGCGGGAGGGTTTACCGATGAGCAGTTCTTC. This encodes CASSFEAGGFTDEQFF.

The chain recombines TRBV28 with TRBJ2-7, with 10 bases aligning to TRBD2. The V and J ends lost 8 bases and 4 bases, in that order; junction bases with no gene match: 11. In germline, CDR1 is MDHEN, CDR2 SYDVKM. This CDR3 is built from 15 residues. CDR3: CASLGIASGRYEQYF. In DNA, the CDR3 is TGTGCCAGCTTAGGGATCGCTAGCGGGAGATACGAGCAGTACTTC.

The chain has TRBV6-2 or TRBV6-3 and TRBJ1-5; D call uncertain. Germline values: CDR1 MNHEY, CDR2 SVGEGT. V lost 8 bases and J 5 bases, leaving 10 bases between the germline ends. The CDR3 is 12 amino acids. CDR3 protein: CASQFGHQPQHF. CDR3 bases: TGTGCCAGCCAGTTTGGGCATCAGCCCCAGCATTTT.

The J gene is TRBJ2-7, the V gene TRBV11-3; TRBD1 aligns across 7 bases. Germline CDR1 SGHNT, CDR2 YENEEA. V dropped 0 bases and J dropped 3; count of bases not matched to a gene: 8. The CDR3 runs 16 residues. The CDR3 sequence: CASSLDRCDRVYEQYF. CDR3 nucleotides: TGTGCCAGCAGCTTAGATCGTTGCGACAGGGTCTACGAGCAGTACTTC. The variable domain in full, with the rest retrieved from reference TRBV11-3 and TRBJ2-7, is EAGVVQSPRYKIIEKKQPVAFWCNPISGHNTLYWYLQNLGQGPELLIRYENEEAVDDSQLPKDRFSAERLKGVDSTLKIQPAELGDSAVYLCASSLDRCDRVYEQYFGPGTRLTVT.